This TCR beta chain was profiled in a study of blood T cell repertoires in COVID-19. Study-wide context: Sites across the United States, Italy and Spain contributed samples from acute and convalescent COVID-19.

Trimming took off 2 bases at V and 7 bases at J, with 9 bases between the two ends. The CDR3 loop spans 13 amino acids. Germline V gives CDR1 SGHTA, CDR2 FQGNSA. In the source study's methods: Amplified reference gene primers provided the basis for estimating nucleated cell counts. Clones were sequenced by immunoSEQ multiplex PCR, and TCRdb holds only the in-frame ones, with some missing. V, J and clone size are those of that table, while D and trimming were read from the DNA. The data show 200,000 to 300,000 clones, around nine tenths seen once. The V gene is TRBV7-2, the J gene TRBJ1-5; the D is unclear. This sequence originates from a woman aged 55 to 70 with COVID-19, enrolled during active disease. The sequenced material came from peripheral blood. This chain's CDR3 is CASSLFESQPQHF. CDR3 sequence (DNA): TGTGCCAGCAGCTTATTTGAGAGCCAGCCCCAGCATTTT.